These T cell receptor beta chains were read from a single sample in a study of cytomegalovirus exposure and HLA in healthy donors. The assay was immunoSEQ multiplex PCR, and TCRdb's table has in-frame clones only and misses some. The top ten hold more than 0.9% of the sample, which has about 140,000 clones, 65% to 80% seen once. Sequencing was carried out using PBMCs. The receptors were sampled from a male donor in good health and CMV-seropositive. Both conserved end residues are part of each CDR3. D genes are given only for firm matches. Expanded clones get a size class; other rows say once, few or many, or leave the size out.

D gene: TRBD1; J gene: TRBJ2-7; V gene: TRBV5-4; clone size: -; CDR3 DNA: TGTGCCAGCAGCTGGGACAGGGTCTACGAGCAGTACTTC; CDR3 protein: CASSWDRVYEQYF
D gene: TRBD2; J gene: TRBJ2-5; V gene: TRBV5-4; clone size: -; CDR3 DNA: TGTGCCAGCAGCTTGGAGGCGGGAGACGAGACCCAGTACTTC; CDR3 protein: CASSLEAGDETQYF
D gene: -; J gene: TRBJ2-7; V gene: TRBV2; clone size: few; CDR3 DNA: TGTGCCAGCAGTGCAGGCAGGGATACAACGCAGTACTTC; CDR3 protein: CASSAGRDTTQYF
D gene: -; J gene: TRBJ2-7; V gene: TRBV27; clone size: -; CDR3 DNA: TGTGCCAGCAGTCCGACGGGCGGTGTCACTGGCCGCGGGGGACACATCTACGAGCAGTACTTC; CDR3 protein: CASSPTGGVTGRGGHIYEQYF
D gene: TRBD1; J gene: TRBJ1-2; V gene: TRBV29-1; clone size: -; CDR3 DNA: TGCAGCGTTGTGGGCGGACAGGGCGAGAACTATGGCTACACCTTC; CDR3 protein: CSVVGGQGENYGYTF
D gene: TRBD2; J gene: TRBJ2-7; V gene: TRBV29-1; clone size: once; CDR3 DNA: TGCAGCGTTGAGTCGGGAGGCGTCTACGAGCAGTACTTC; CDR3 protein: CSVESGGVYEQYF
D gene: -; J gene: TRBJ2-1; V gene: TRBV6-6; clone size: -; CDR3 DNA: TGTGCCAGCAAAAGGGGGGGGCGGTTGTTGGTAAATGAGCAGTTCTTC; CDR3 protein: CASKRGGRLLVNEQFF
D gene: TRBD1; J gene: TRBJ1-2; V gene: TRBV19; clone size: -; CDR3 DNA: TGTGCCAGTAGTAAGGACAGGGTGGATGGCTACACCTTC; CDR3 protein: CASSKDRVDGYTF
D gene: -; J gene: TRBJ1-2; V gene: TRBV6-1; clone size: -; CDR3 DNA: TGTGCCAGCAGGAAGGGCGGGGGCTATGGCTACACCTTC; CDR3 protein: CASRKGGGYGYTF
D gene: TRBD1; J gene: TRBJ1-2; V gene: TRBV10-2; clone size: once; CDR3 DNA: TGCGCCAGCAGTGGTTGGGACAGAGTTCCATATGGCTACACCTTC; CDR3 protein: CASSGWDRVPYGYTF
D gene: -; J gene: TRBJ1-2; V gene: TRBV18; clone size: few; CDR3 DNA: TGTGCCAGCTCACTCGCAGACACGAGCAACTATGGCTACACCTTC; CDR3 protein: CASSLADTSNYGYTF
D gene: TRBD2; J gene: TRBJ2-7; V gene: TRBV5-6; clone size: -; CDR3 DNA: TGTGCCAGCAGCTTGGGACTAGCGGGAGGTTACTACGAGCAGTACTTC; CDR3 protein: CASSLGLAGGYYEQYF
D gene: TRBD1; J gene: TRBJ1-2; V gene: TRBV6-5; clone size: -; CDR3 DNA: TGTGCCAGCAGTTACTCGGCAGGGGGCCATGGCTACACCTTC; CDR3 protein: CASSYSAGGHGYTF
D gene: TRBD1; J gene: TRBJ1-2; V gene: TRBV5-8; clone size: -; CDR3 DNA: TGTGCCAGCAGCCCCCGGACAGGTGACTATGGCTACACCTTC; CDR3 protein: CASSPRTGDYGYTF
D gene: TRBD2; J gene: TRBJ2-3; V gene: TRBV28; clone size: once; CDR3 DNA: TGTGCCAGCAGTCTCGGGACTAGCGGAATCACAGATACGCAGTATTTT; CDR3 protein: CASSLGTSGITDTQYF
D gene: -; J gene: TRBJ2-1; V gene: TRBV19; clone size: -; CDR3 DNA: TGTGCCAGTAGTATGCAGGGGTACAATGAGCAGTTCTTC; CDR3 protein: CASSMQGYNEQFF
D gene: TRBD2; J gene: TRBJ2-1; V gene: TRBV7-6; clone size: -; CDR3 DNA: TGTGCCAGCAGCTTAGTACTAGCGACCTTGGGAAATGAGCAGTTCTTC; CDR3 protein: CASSLVLATLGNEQFF
D gene: TRBD1; J gene: TRBJ2-5; V gene: TRBV5-1; clone size: -; CDR3 DNA: TGCGCCAGCAGTAAGGAGACAGGGCGAGGCGAGACCCAGTACTTC; CDR3 protein: CASSKETGRGETQYF
D gene: TRBD1; J gene: TRBJ2-5; V gene: TRBV5-6; clone size: -; CDR3 DNA: TGTGCCAGCAGCGACTTAAGACAGGGGGCTTGGGAGACCCAGTACTTC; CDR3 protein: CASSDLRQGAWETQYF
D gene: TRBD1; J gene: TRBJ2-1; V gene: TRBV7-3; clone size: -; CDR3 DNA: TGTGCCAGCAGCTTGACAGGGCCCTACTTGAATTTAAATGAGCAGTTCTTC; CDR3 protein: CASSLTGPYLNLNEQFF
D gene: -; J gene: TRBJ2-1; V gene: TRBV16; clone size: -; CDR3 DNA: TGTGCCAGCAGCCCCCACGCCCCCTACACAGGTTCCAATGAGCAGTTCTTC; CDR3 protein: CASSPHAPYTGSNEQFF
D gene: -; J gene: TRBJ2-1; V gene: TRBV6-1; clone size: -; CDR3 DNA: TGTGCCAGCAGTGAAAGGAGGGAGTTCTTC; CDR3 protein: CASSERREFF
D gene: -; J gene: TRBJ1-3; V gene: TRBV7-9; clone size: once; CDR3 DNA: TGTGCCAGCAGCTCCCCCAAAGGGGCTGGAAACACCATATATTTT; CDR3 protein: CASSSPKGAGNTIYF
D gene: TRBD1; J gene: TRBJ2-1; V gene: TRBV27; clone size: once; CDR3 DNA: TGTGCCAGCAGTTTGCGACAGGGGGCCGATGAGCAGTTCTTC; CDR3 protein: CASSLRQGADEQFF
D gene: -; J gene: TRBJ1-4; V gene: TRBV7-8; clone size: -; CDR3 DNA: TGTGCCAGCAGCTTTATGACAGGAGCTGATGAAAAACTGTTTTTT; CDR3 protein: CASSFMTGADEKLFF
D gene: -; J gene: TRBJ1-5; V gene: TRBV7-2; clone size: -; CDR3 DNA: TGTGCCAGCAGCCGCGGGGGTGTGGGAGATCAGCCCCAGCATTTT; CDR3 protein: CASSRGGVGDQPQHF
D gene: TRBD1; J gene: TRBJ1-1; V gene: TRBV4-3; clone size: -; CDR3 DNA: TGCGCCAGCAGCCAAGATATCCCGACAGGGAGCACTGAAGCTTTCTTT; CDR3 protein: CASSQDIPTGSTEAFF
D gene: -; J gene: TRBJ2-7; V gene: TRBV18; clone size: -; CDR3 DNA: TGTGCCAGCTCACCCCAGGGCGAAGAGCAGTACTTC; CDR3 protein: CASSPQGEEQYF
D gene: TRBD1; J gene: TRBJ1-5; V gene: TRBV6-6; clone size: once; CDR3 DNA: TGTGCCAGCAGGCAGGGACAGCCCCCCGAGCCCCAGCATTTT; CDR3 protein: CASRQGQPPEPQHF
D gene: -; J gene: TRBJ2-1; V gene: TRBV18; clone size: -; CDR3 DNA: TGTGCCAGCTCACCCACGGAGGGAGCCTCCTACAATGAGCAGTTCTTC; CDR3 protein: CASSPTEGASYNEQFF
D gene: TRBD1; J gene: TRBJ2-7; V gene: TRBV7-2; clone size: -; CDR3 DNA: TGTGCCAGCAGCTTAGGGACAGGTTCCTACGAGCAGTACTTC; CDR3 protein: CASSLGTGSYEQYF
D gene: TRBD1; J gene: TRBJ2-7; V gene: TRBV6-1; clone size: -; CDR3 DNA: TGTGCCAGCAGTGGGACAGGGGAGGGATACGAGGCTGGGTACTTC; CDR3 protein: CASSGTGEGYEAGYF
D gene: -; J gene: TRBJ1-2; V gene: TRBV5-1; clone size: few; CDR3 DNA: TGCGCCAGCACCCCCGACAGGAGTGGCTACACCTTC; CDR3 protein: CASTPDRSGYTF
D gene: TRBD2; J gene: TRBJ2-7; V gene: TRBV7-6; clone size: -; CDR3 DNA: TGTGCCAGCAGCTTAGCGTTCGGTCGGGGGGGCTACGAGCAGTACTTC; CDR3 protein: CASSLAFGRGGYEQYF
D gene: -; J gene: TRBJ2-1; V gene: TRBV11-3; clone size: once; CDR3 DNA: TGTGCCAGCAGCTTTGAGGACAATGAGCAGTTCTTC; CDR3 protein: CASSFEDNEQFF
D gene: -; J gene: TRBJ2-5; V gene: TRBV5-6; clone size: -; CDR3 DNA: TGTGCCAGCAGCATAGAGACAGGACAAGAGACCCAGTACTTC; CDR3 protein: CASSIETGQETQYF
D gene: TRBD1; J gene: TRBJ2-2; V gene: TRBV7-9; clone size: -; CDR3 DNA: TGTGCCTGTCCCAGGGGGACAACGCGGACCGGGGAGCTGTTTTTT; CDR3 protein: CACPRGTTRTGELFF
D gene: -; J gene: TRBJ2-7; V gene: TRBV5-1; clone size: -; CDR3 DNA: TGCGCCAGCAGCTTGGGTACAGGGTATTCCTACGAGCAGTACTTC; CDR3 protein: CASSLGTGYSYEQYF
D gene: TRBD1; J gene: TRBJ2-4; V gene: TRBV4-1; clone size: -; CDR3 DNA: TGCGCCAGCAGCGTAACCGGGACAGATCGCTCGGGAGCCAAAAACATTCAGTACTTC; CDR3 protein: CASSVTGTDRSGAKNIQYF
D gene: TRBD2; J gene: TRBJ2-1; V gene: TRBV25-1; clone size: -; CDR3 DNA: TGTGCCAGCAGTGACGTACGGGAGGAAAAAGGCAATGAGCAGTTCTTC; CDR3 protein: CASSDVREEKGNEQFF
D gene: TRBD1; J gene: TRBJ2-6; V gene: TRBV27; clone size: -; CDR3 DNA: TGTGCCAGCAGTCATCAGGACAGGGGATTTCTCTCTGGGGCCAACGTCCTGACTTTC; CDR3 protein: CASSHQDRGFLSGANVLTF
D gene: -; J gene: TRBJ2-3; V gene: TRBV6-5; clone size: -; CDR3 DNA: TGTGCCAGCAGTTACTCCAGTCCTAGGTTCACAGATACGCAGTATTTT; CDR3 protein: CASSYSSPRFTDTQYF
D gene: -; J gene: TRBJ2-7; V gene: TRBV6-1; clone size: -; CDR3 DNA: TGTGCCAGCAGTGGGGCAGGGGACTACGAGCAGTACTTC; CDR3 protein: CASSGAGDYEQYF
D gene: -; J gene: TRBJ1-3; V gene: TRBV11-3; clone size: -; CDR3 DNA: TGTGCCAGCCCCCAGGAGGGCTCTGGAAACACCATATATTTT; CDR3 protein: CASPQEGSGNTIYF
D gene: -; J gene: TRBJ2-2; V gene: TRBV13; clone size: -; CDR3 DNA: TGTGCCAGCAGCTTGGAGCACAGGGCTGAGGGCACCGGGGAGCTGTTTTTT; CDR3 protein: CASSLEHRAEGTGELFF
D gene: -; J gene: TRBJ2-5; V gene: TRBV19; clone size: -; CDR3 DNA: TGTGCCAGTAGTATTGGACAGTGGGAGACCCAGTACTTC; CDR3 protein: CASSIGQWETQYF
D gene: -; J gene: TRBJ2-7; V gene: TRBV6-5; clone size: few; CDR3 DNA: TGTGCCAGCAGTTCCCAGAGCGAGCAGTACTTC; CDR3 protein: CASSSQSEQYF
D gene: TRBD1; J gene: TRBJ2-5; V gene: TRBV4-3; clone size: -; CDR3 DNA: TGCGCCAGCAGCCAAGAAGTGAGGACAGGGGGGGGCCAAGAGACCCAGTACTTC; CDR3 protein: CASSQEVRTGGGQETQYF
D gene: -; J gene: TRBJ2-7; V gene: TRBV19; clone size: -; CDR3 DNA: TGTGCCAGTAGTTGGACGGGGGACGCCTACGAGCAGTACTTC; CDR3 protein: CASSWTGDAYEQYF
D gene: -; J gene: TRBJ2-1; V gene: TRBV29-1; clone size: -; CDR3 DNA: TGCAGCGTTTATAAGAGCTCCTACAATGAGCAGTTCTTC; CDR3 protein: CSVYKSSYNEQFF
D gene: -; J gene: TRBJ1-1; V gene: TRBV9; clone size: -; CDR3 DNA: TGTGCCAGCAGCGCCCTTCCCCGAGGAACTGAAGCTTTCTTT; CDR3 protein: CASSALPRGTEAFF
D gene: TRBD1; J gene: TRBJ2-1; V gene: TRBV28; clone size: -; CDR3 DNA: TGTGCCAGCAGACCCGCCGGGACAGGAGGGGAGAATGAGCAGTTCTTC; CDR3 protein: CASRPAGTGGENEQFF
D gene: -; J gene: TRBJ2-5; V gene: TRBV10-2; clone size: -; CDR3 DNA: TGCGCCAGCAGTGAGTCGAATCTGGGACTCCAAGAGACCCAGTACTTC; CDR3 protein: CASSESNLGLQETQYF
D gene: -; J gene: TRBJ2-5; V gene: TRBV6-5; clone size: -; CDR3 DNA: TGTGCCAGCAGTAGACGGACAGTCCCGGAAGAGACCCAGTACTTC; CDR3 protein: CASSRRTVPEETQYF
D gene: -; J gene: TRBJ2-1; V gene: TRBV6-6; clone size: -; CDR3 DNA: TGTGCCAGCAGTTACTCTCGGCTCCCTTCAGGGTATGAGCAGTTCTTC; CDR3 protein: CASSYSRLPSGYEQFF
D gene: -; J gene: TRBJ1-1; V gene: TRBV5-4; clone size: -; CDR3 DNA: TGTGCCAGCAGCTTGGTGGACGGAGGTACGTTGCACACTGAAGCTTTCTTT; CDR3 protein: CASSLVDGGTLHTEAFF
D gene: -; J gene: TRBJ2-5; V gene: TRBV11-2; clone size: -; CDR3 DNA: TGTGCCAGCAGCTTTGGGAGCATGCCATACCAAGAGACCCAGTACTTC; CDR3 protein: CASSFGSMPYQETQYF